This TCR beta chain originates from a study of T cell responses to AZD1222 COVID-19 vaccine. Study-wide findings and caveats: As reported, nearly half of all spike-specific TCRs target variant regions that are unmutated. Dominant CD4 TCR responses targeted spike regions 160-218 and 743-854. Vaccination with two AZD1222 doses was followed by a rise in Spike-specific TCR breadth and depth.

The CDR3 is 13 amino acids. The ends lost 0 bases at V and 8 bases at J; junction bases unmatched: 6. Germline assignment: CDR1 SQVTM and CDR2 ANQGSEA. To note about this clone: Its antigen is undetermined.

Using immunoSEQ multiplex PCR, the repertoire was profiled, and TCRdb retains in-frame clones only, with some absent. The sample gives some 170,000 clones, over 85% of which show up once; 2.6% is in the top ten. The sequencing used peripheral blood, collected on day 0 of AZD1222 vaccination. The sequence derives from an adult in good health. The chain couples TRBV29-1 to TRBJ1-2; 7 bases match TRBD1. The CDR3 DNA follows: TGCAGCGTTGAAGATCACGACAGGGAGGGCTACACCTTC. This codes for CSVEDHDREGYTF. Full variable domain (outside the CDR3, taken from reference TRBV29-1 and TRBJ1-2): SAVISQKPSRDICQRGTSLTIQCQVDSQVTMMFWYRQQPGQSLTLIATANQGSEATYESGFVIDKFPISRPNLTFSTLTVSNMSPEDSSIYLCSVEDHDREGYTFGSGTRLTVV.